Here is one TCR beta chain with its context. This record comes from a study of blood T cell repertoires in COVID-19. Germline CDR1 reads SNHLY; CDR2 reads FYNNEI. Unmatched junction bases numbered 13, after V lost 2 bases and J lost 0 bases. The CDR3 contains 20 residues. Data came from immunoSEQ multiplex PCR; TCRdb stores just in-frame clones and leaves some out. This table holds roughly 250,000 clones, roughly 87% found once. This TCR was recovered from a woman under 40 with acute or convalescent COVID-19. Input material: peripheral blood. V is TRBV2 and J is TRBJ2-3, with 11 bases fitting TRBD2. The CDR3 DNA sequence: TGTGCCAGCAGTGAACTCGTACTAGCGGGAGCTATCACTAGCACAGATACGCAGTATTTT. Protein product: CASSELVLAGAITSTDTQYF.